Sequencing of this TCR beta chain was carried out in a study of OX40 agonist ivuxolimab in advanced cancers. Study-level background: Patients were dosed intravenously with ivuxolimab at 0.01 to 10 mg/kg every 2 weeks.

A history of autoimmune disease or systemic immunosuppression excluded patients. The CDR3 covers 16 residues. Germline CDR1 is KGHSH and CDR2 is LQKENI. V shed 6 bases and J shed 2 bases, with 17 bases lying between them. The repertoire was sequenced with immunoSEQ multiplex PCR; TCRdb's copy has only in-frame clones and lacks some. This sample has around 40,000 clones, with around 88% found just once. The sample in question was CD4+ or CD8+ T cells sorted from blood, obtained in a trial of the OX40 agonist ivuxolimab. This sequence was found in an adult with an advanced solid tumor such as melanoma, head and neck, liver or kidney cancer. J is TRBJ2-1 and V is TRBV18, with unresolved D. This chain's CDR3 is CASSPSGLGTYNEQFF. The CDR3 region has the DNA TGTGCCAGCTCCCCCTCGGGCTTGGGAACCTACAATGAGCAGTTCTTC.